This note documents a single TCR beta chain sequence. This clone was recorded once. Its antigen is still unknown. Base qualities are not recorded, but no much larger clone differs from it by a single base. The record originates from a study of cytomegalovirus exposure and HLA in healthy donors (dated by TCRdb to 2017 to 2019). Looking at the study overall: According to an earlier analysis of 587 of the donors, 200 million or so T cells yielded roughly 110 million unique TCR beta sequences and more than 250 Gb of sequence data. An early release that covered some 640 HLA-typed donors contained approximately 300 gigabases of sequencing data and tens of millions of unique TCR sequences. Among the approximately 400 genotyped donors, around 81% belonged to the genetic ancestry cluster associated with self-reported Caucasian donors. The study aimed to test whether signatures of past pathogen exposure could be identified by cataloging public T cell receptors. The study used immunosequencing to profile the T cell repertoires of more than 650 subjects and linked those repertoires to cytomegalovirus serostatus. In addition to the first cohort of 500 to 850 subjects, a separate validation cohort of about 120 different subjects was used. To predict cytomegalovirus infection status, the study brought together high-throughput TCR immunosequencing, statistical association of individual TCRs with disease status, and machine learning. In a later analysis, previously published TCR beta repertoires from some 640 donors were re-analyzed and high-resolution HLA genotyping was added so that TCR occurrence patterns could be studied. In the later analysis, no new phenotypic data were used to find candidate immune exposures; instead, reliance was placed on TCR beta sequences and their occurrence across donors. An earlier analysis of several hundred of the donors applied high-throughput TCR beta sequencing to assess whether each TCR beta V gene segment acted as functional or pseudogenic. Donor age, sex, ethnicity and CMV serostatus were compiled alongside the repertoire data. A later genetic analysis used genome-wide SNP genotypes for about 65% of the 666 donors, treating that subset as a discovery cohort. All discovery cohort repertoires had been generated on a single sequencing platform. HLA typing covered class I and class II loci at four-digit resolution. The number of typed donors differed by locus: about 629-630 for A, B, C, DRB1 and DQB1; 500 to 550 for DQA1; 606 for DPA1; and 400 to 480 for DPB1. Four to six DR-DQ haplotypes were handled as single units for association and clustering, since linkage in the cohort was strong. Among 300 to 500 genotyped donors of the cohort, an average of around 240,000 unique TCR beta nucleotide sequences was sequenced per donor, of which 15% to 20% were non-productive. Overall study outcomes, separate from this receptor: Most TCR sequences were seen in very few donors, while some public TCRs were found in many individuals. Roughly uniform sequencing depth across donors was assumed in presence/absence analyses, although this assumption may not hold. The cohort was sequenced for TCR beta chains only, and without alpha or paired-chain data the features that could be detected were limited. For the cohort, immune exposure information was limited to CMV serostatus. A further reported finding was that TCR beta sequences accurately predicted the HLA-A and HLA-B alleles for most subjects in the first cohort. In both the original and validation cohorts, the classifier was reported to diagnose cytomegalovirus status with high specificity and sensitivity. In a later analysis, around 17,000 TCR beta sequences were associated with specific HLA alleles at a false discovery rate of 0.05. In a later analysis, most CMV-associated TCR beta chains were found to appear HLA-restricted, with HLA associations seemingly driven largely by CMV exposure. Because some donors lacked HLA typing at each locus, the association tests relied only on the typed subset. A later analysis found that HLA-associated TCR beta chains were more clonally expanded and had lower generation probabilities than equally common non-associated chains. Correlated functional status among segregating V segments might reflect linkage disequilibrium, but an unknown experimental factor could not be ruled out. Because counts were too low, 15 to 20 rarely observed V segments, including chromosome 9 orphons, were excluded from the earlier analysis of 587 of the donors. Strong co-occurrence of HLA alleles, especially DR and DQ, made assigning TCR associations to individual alleles difficult. A total of fewer than 200 TCR beta chains were listed by the study as associated with cytomegalovirus. In a later analysis, the rate of TCR association differed among HLA loci, with DRB1 alleles having the most associated TCRs and HLA-C alleles having the fewest. A later genetic analysis associated a missense DCLRE1C variant with V-gene and J-gene trimming of TCR beta chains, and an independent cohort replicated the association. The authors suggested that the approach could potentially be generalized to other disease states and immunological phenotypes. Several of the top co-occurrence clusters appeared to be linked to parvovirus B19, influenza, CMV and Epstein-Barr virus, according to a later analysis. In an earlier analysis of some 550 of the donors, most TCR beta V segments were observed in productive rearrangements about 87% or about 30% of the time, broadly matching IMGT annotations. According to a later genetic analysis, donors in an Asian-associated ancestry cluster had fewer N-insertions in productive TCRs than the approximately 630-donor mean. A cluster of highly shared sequence variants was judged likely to represent a technical artifact of the sequencing pipeline. In vitro tests confirmed that a few of the cytomegalovirus-associated TCR beta chains recognize cytomegalovirus antigens.

The cohort consisted of more than 650 healthy bone marrow donors. At the time of sampling, every cohort member was nominally healthy, though immune exposures that went unrecorded were likely present. The donor was CMV seropositive and belonged to the group of some 290 seropositive cohort members. A peripheral blood sample was collected from each donor, and TCR beta sequencing was performed on peripheral blood mononuclear cells. The Qiagen DNeasy Blood Extraction Kit was used to extract genomic DNA from the blood cell samples. The library was produced with the immunoSEQ multiplex PCR assay. The multiplex PCR relied on a mix of 60 forward primers for TCR Vbeta segments and 13 reverse primers for TCR Jbeta segments. A multiplex PCR assay on genomic DNA amplified the CDR3 region of rearranged TCR beta genes. On the Illumina HiSeq System, the amplified TCR beta libraries were sequenced as 87-base-pair reads. Regarding the original processing steps: A later analysis tallied roughly 76 million unique TCR beta chains across the 640 or so repertoires, and approximately 11 million of those chains were shared by two or more donors. A nearest-neighbor algorithm error-corrected the raw reads and collapsed the reads into unique sequences, merging closely related sequences to remove PCR and sequencing errors. Alignment of CDR3 sequences to IMGT reference sequences was used to assign V, D and J gene segments. For a sequence to be retained, a match of at least six nucleotides to both a V gene segment and a J gene segment was required. Rearrangements were classified as productive when the CDR3 lacked stop codons and remained in frame with V and J, and all other rearrangements were classified as non-productive. Following IMGT convention, CDR3 was defined as the stretch from the second conserved V-encoded cysteine to the conserved J-encoded phenylalanine. Sequences without an unambiguous match to a single V gene segment were excluded from the earlier analysis of 500 to 700 of the donors. In an earlier analysis of 500 to 750 of the donors, V segments were called functional above 56.7% productive rearrangements and were called segregating when the between-donor standard deviation exceeded 5%. To diagnose cytomegalovirus status from the catalog of TCR beta chain sequences, a statistical classification framework was built. In a later analysis, TCR nucleotide sequences were compared against IMGT/GENE-DB human TR gene sequences so that V and J genes could be assigned. Using the TCRdist pipeline, a later analysis assigned CDR3 sequences along with most-parsimonious VDJ recombination scenarios. In a later analysis, each TCR beta chain was defined by its CDR3 amino acid sequence together with its V-gene family, and reads without a unique V-gene family were excluded. A later analysis removed 500 to 600 highly shared, low-generation-probability nucleotide sequences to deal with suspected cross-contamination and a sequencing artifact. For each public chain, a later analysis derived a clonal expansion index from normalized ranks of inferred template counts within each repertoire. A later analysis computed generation probabilities with a VDJ recombination model fitted to out-of-frame rearrangements, and checked the results against IGoR. In a later analysis, hypergeometric tests were used to score TCR-TCR, TCR-HLA and TCR-CMV co-occurrence, with a repertoire-size bias correction applied to TCR pairs. In a later analysis, false discovery rates were estimated by permuting HLA or CMV assignments 20 times. In a later analysis, co-occurring TCRs were grouped using DBSCAN, with TCRdist sequence similarity added in when clustering inside HLA-allele-positive subsets. For co-occurrence clustering, repertoires with fewer than 30,000 or more than 120,000 public chains were excluded, along with five or six repertoires with anomalous nucleotide sharing. TCRdb's version of the immuneACCESS table is confined to in-frame rearrangements and falls short of the full clone set. An unresolved V gene accounts for under half of the shortfall where checked; the remainder is of unknown origin. V, J and clone size are those of that table, while D and trimming were read from the DNA. The sample yields some 190,000 clones; around 80% were counted once. Clones ranked in the top ten supply around 1.4% of the sample.

The sequence derives from a girl aged 10-17 years in good health and CMV-seropositive. Sample: PBMCs.

The CDR3 sequence is CASSQDVRTSGPTDTQYF. The base sequence is TGCGCCAGCAGCCAAGACGTCAGGACTAGCGGTCCCACAGATACGCAGTATTTT. This receptor chain uses TRBV4-3 and TRBJ2-3; TRBD2 fits 10 bases in the junction. Taken from cysteine to phenylalanine, the CDR3 has 18 residues. The DNA shown is the 54-base CDR3, in frame from base 1. CDR1 and CDR2, per the germline V gene, are LGHNA and YSLEER. V and J are trimmed by 0 bases and 2 bases, and the gene matches miss 8 bases of the junction.